Listed below are T cell receptor beta chains from one sample, sequenced in a study of blood T cell repertoires in COVID-19. The protocol was immunoSEQ multiplex PCR, while the TCRdb copy is restricted to in-frame clones and leaves out a portion. The data hold around 58,000 clones, with approximately 90% observed a single time. Material for sequencing was PBMCs or T cells enriched from blood (not recorded which). These receptors were obtained from a woman aged 40 to 55 who had recovered from COVID-19. The CDR3 runs from the conserved cysteine through the conserved F or W. A D gene is named only where the DNA matches it firmly. Not every row has a clone size; where given, it reads once, few, many or a size class.

TRBD1	TRBV19	TRBJ2-3	once	CASSNDRVADTQYF	TGTGCCAGTAGTAACGACAGGGTGGCGGATACGCAGTATTTT
-	TRBV6-1	TRBJ2-5	-	CASSEMTWETQYF	TGTGCCAGCAGTGAAATGACATGGGAGACCCAGTACTTC
TRBD1	TRBV2	TRBJ2-5	-	CASRVDRGLETQYF	TGTGCCAGCAGGGTGGACAGGGGATTAGAGACCCAGTACTTC
-	TRBV9	TRBJ2-2	-	CASSPNNTGELFF	TGTGCCAGCAGCCCTAACAACACCGGGGAGCTGTTTTTT
-	TRBV25-1	TRBJ1-4	-	CASSESTGWATNEKLFF	TGTGCCAGCAGTGAATCAACAGGTTGGGCGACTAATGAAAAACTGTTTTTT
TRBD1	TRBV5-1	TRBJ1-3	-	CASSPGTGGYGNTIYF	TGCGCCAGCAGCCCTGGGACAGGGGGCTATGGAAACACCATATATTTT
TRBD2	TRBV3-1/TRBV3-2	TRBJ2-3	-	CASSQDWRGGGTDTQYF	TGTGCCAGCAGCCAAGATTGGCGGGGGGGAGGCACAGATACGCAGTATTTT
-	TRBV7-8	TRBJ1-1	few	CASSWGRANTEAFF	TGTGCCAGCAGCTGGGGGCGGGCGAACACTGAAGCTTTCTTT
TRBD2	TRBV5-6	TRBJ2-7	once	CASSSFFAGGRYEQYF	TGTGCCAGCAGCTCCTTCTTTGCGGGGGGGCGGTACGAGCAGTACTTC
TRBD1	TRBV19	TRBJ1-1	-	CASSTPLEGAEAFF	TGTGCCAGTAGTACTCCTTTAGAGGGGGCTGAGGCTTTCTTT
TRBD1	TRBV4-1	TRBJ2-2	-	CATGGDRGRGELFF	TGCGCCACGGGGGGGGACAGGGGTCGCGGGGAGCTGTTTTTT
-	TRBV7-9	TRBJ1-2	once	CASSAEGRGGYGYTF	TGTGCCAGCAGCGCCGAAGGGCGGGGCGGCTATGGCTACACCTTC
TRBD2	TRBV7-6	TRBJ2-1	-	CASSFLSGGAIDEQFF	TGTGCCAGCAGCTTCCTTAGCGGGGGGGCTATCGATGAGCAGTTCTTC
TRBD2	TRBV29-1	TRBJ2-6	-	CSVDEGLAGGSGANVLTF	TGCAGCGTTGACGAGGGACTAGCGGGGGGGTCTGGGGCCAACGTCCTGACTTTC
TRBD1	TRBV25-1	TRBJ2-7	-	CASSELRTGAYEQYF	TGTGCCAGCAGTGAATTAAGGACAGGTGCCTACGAGCAGTACTTC
-	TRBV11-2	TRBJ1-5	-	CASSLSGQGQQPQHF	TGTGCCAGCAGCTTATCCGGGCAGGGACAACAGCCCCAGCATTTT
TRBD1	TRBV7-3	TRBJ1-2	few	CASSLTPGQLYGYTF	TGTGCCAGCAGCTTAACGCCGGGACAGCTCTATGGCTACACCTTC
TRBD1	TRBV7-9	TRBJ1-5	-	CASSWGQGASGNQPQHF	TGTGCCAGCAGCTGGGGACAGGGGGCTAGCGGGAATCAGCCCCAGCATTTT
TRBD1	TRBV19	TRBJ2-7	-	CASSVRQGGYEQYF	TGTGCCAGTAGTGTCCGACAGGGGGGATACGAGCAGTACTTC
-	TRBV6-4	TRBJ2-2	once	CASSREENTGELFF	TGTGCCAGCAGTCGAGAGGAGAACACCGGGGAGCTGTTTTTT